These 20 T cell receptor beta chains were all obtained from the same sample, sequenced in a study of blood T cell repertoires in COVID-19. Repertoires were generated with immunoSEQ multiplex PCR, while TCRdb's copy carries only in-frame clones and drops some. Among fewer than 250,000 clones, roughly 85% were seen once, and the ten largest hold 3% to 4%. Input material: PBMCs or T cells enriched from blood (not recorded which). All receptors derive from a woman between 35 and 50 years old with acute COVID-19.

The chain links TRBV28 to TRBJ1-5; D might be TRBD1 (5 bases). Germline V gene lookup returns CDR1 MDHEN and CDR2 SYDVKM. Trimming cost V 1 base and J 3 bases, with 10 bases left between them. This CDR3 has 15 residues. CDR3 sequence: CASSLSPGINQPQHF. Written as DNA, the CDR3 is TGTGCCAGCAGTTTATCCCCAGGGATCAATCAGCCCCAGCATTTT.

J is TRBJ2-7 and V is TRBV20-1, with no clear D. Germline CDR1 reads DFQATT; CDR2 reads SNEGSKA (reference sequence). The CDR3 runs 11 residues. Trimming cost V 5 bases and J 9 bases, with 14 bases left between them. The CDR3 DNA reads as TGCAGTGCTTTATATGGCCCAGGGCAGTACTTC. This sequence encodes CSALYGPGQYF.

This sequence joins TRBV9 and TRBJ2-2, with 7 positions matching TRBD1. The CDR3 is made up of 16 amino acids. V lost 3 bases, J lost 2 bases, and 7 bases stayed unmatched. Germline lookup yields CDR1 SGDLS and CDR2 YYNGEE. CDR3 residues: CASSARDRPNTGELFF. The CDR3 DNA is TGTGCCAGCAGCGCAAGGGACAGACCAAACACCGGGGAGCTGTTTTTT.

The chain links TRBV2 to TRBJ1-1, with 9 nucleotides matching TRBD1. J gave up 6 bases and V 3 bases, and 14 bases lay outside the gene matches. Looked up from germline, CDR1 is SNHLY and CDR2 is FYNNEI. This CDR3 region has 17 residues. DNA of the CDR3: TGTGCCAGCAGTGAGCTCCCGACCCGGGACAGGGTCCCTGAAGCTTTCTTT. Translation gives CASSELPTRDRVPEAFF.

The rearrangement links TRBV5-6 to TRBJ2-3; possible D gene TRBD2, 5 bases. Trimming took off 2 bases at V and 2 bases at J, with 12 bases between the two ends. Per the germline V gene, CDR1 is SGHDT and CDR2 is YYEEEE. This CDR3 spans 15 amino acids. CDR3 residues: CASSLGRGFTDTQYF. CDR3 DNA: TGTGCCAGCAGCTTAGGGCGCGGGTTCACAGATACGCAGTATTTT.

V gene TRBV19 combines with J gene TRBJ2-7; 9 bases fit TRBD1. The germline V gene has CDR1 LNHDA and CDR2 SQIVND (reference sequence). The V segment lost 5 bases and the J segment 2 bases; nucleotides outside the gene matches: 7. The CDR3 contains 15 residues. The CDR3, as DNA: TGTGCCAGTAGTTCCCGGGACAGGGTGGCCTACGAGCAGTACTTC. This gives the protein CASSSRDRVAYEQYF. Full variable domain (rest looked up from reference TRBV19 and TRBJ2-7): DGGITQSPKYLFRKEGQNVTLSCEQNLNHDAMYWYRQDPGQGLRLIYYSQIVNDFQKGDIAEGYSVSREKKESFPLTVTSAQKNPTAFYLCASSSRDRVAYEQYFGPGTRLTVT.

This clone was detected only a few times. The rearrangement uses TRBV27 and TRBJ2-7; the D is unclear. The V end was cut by 4 bases, the J end by 8 bases, with 12 bases between. The germline CDR1 and CDR2 sequences are MNHEY and SMNVEV (reference sequence). The CDR3 runs 12 residues. DNA of the CDR3: TGTGCCAGCAGTTCCGCGGATAAGCAGCAGTACTTC. It specifies CASSSADKQQYF.

The V call is TRBV29-1, the J call TRBJ2-1; 8 positions match TRBD2. The CDR3 spans 13 residues. Trimming at V came to 1 base and at J to 12 bases, leaving 8 bases not matched to a gene. The germline gives CDR1 SQVTM, CDR2 ANQGSEA. In DNA form, the CDR3 reads TGCAGCGTTGAAGTCTCCTCGGCGGGGGGGCAGTTCTTC. It yields the protein CSVEVSSAGGQFF.

CDR3 nucleotide sequence: TGCGCCAGCAGCCAAGGAGGCGGGAGGGGTAACTATGAGCAGTTCTTC. Translating it yields CASSQGGGRGNYEQFF. This chain uses TRBV4-3 with TRBJ2-1, with TRBD2 matching over 9 bases. The length of the CDR3 is 16 residues. CDR1 and CDR2 from the germline V gene are LGHNA and YSLEER. After removal of 1 base from V and 8 bases from J, the junction contained 9 bases not matched to a gene.

V is TRBV11-2 and J is TRBJ2-1, with 10 bases lining up with TRBD1. Unmatched junction bases numbered 2, after V lost 5 bases and J lost 1 base. The CDR3 is 15 residues long. Germline V gene sequence: CDR1 SGHAT, CDR2 FQNNGV. The DNA of the CDR3 is TGTGCCAGCAGCACGGGACAGGGGTCCTACAATGAGCAGTTCTTC. Encoded protein: CASSTGQGSYNEQFF.

The chain recombines TRBV2 with TRBJ2-2, with TRBD2 matching over 13 bases. V shed 6 bases, J shed 6 bases, and the junction held 4 bases outside the gene matches. Germline V lookup: CDR1 SNHLY, CDR2 FYNNEI. The CDR3 is 15 amino acids. The CDR3 coding sequence is TGTGCCAGCAGACTAGCGGGAGGGCCGGCCGGGGAGCTGTTTTTT. Translated, it gives CASRLAGGPAGELFF.

The chain uses TRBV18 and TRBJ1-6, with D uncertain. This CDR3 has 14 amino acids. V lost 2 bases to trimming and J lost 6 bases, with 8 bases between them. Germline V CDR1 and CDR2: KGHSH, LQKENI. Here the CDR3 reads CASSPAARNSPLHF. CDR3 coding DNA: TGTGCCAGCTCACCAGCGGCCCGTAATTCACCCCTCCACTTT.

The CDR3 DNA sequence: TGTGCCAGCAGCTTAGGGGACAGGGACCAAGAGACCCAGTACTTC. Its translation is CASSLGDRDQETQYF. The rearrangement joins TRBV7-7 to TRBJ2-5, with 9 bases identical to TRBD1. CDR1 and CDR2 (germline): SSHAT, FNYEAQ (reference sequence). Losses at the gene ends were 1 base for V and 0 bases for J; bases not matched to a gene: 0. This CDR3 is built from 15 residues.

This sequence joins TRBV18 and TRBJ2-1, with 8 bases fitting TRBD2. V was clipped by 3 bases and J by 5 bases; unmatched bases: 3. The CDR3 totals 14 residues. Germline CDR1 reads KGHSH; CDR2 reads LQKENI. Here the CDR3 reads CASSPTGGHNEQFF. The DNA of the CDR3 is TGTGCCAGCTCACCGACGGGAGGGCACAATGAGCAGTTCTTC.

This chain connects TRBV28 to TRBJ2-3; the D gene is possibly TRBD1 (6 bases). Trimming removed 7 bases from V and 1 base from J, with 15 bases in between. Germline assignment: CDR1 MDHEN and CDR2 SYDVKM. This CDR3 spans 15 amino acids. CDR3 protein: CASNQKGGGTDTQYF. CDR3 nucleotides: TGTGCCAGCAACCAGAAAGGGGGAGGCACAGATACGCAGTATTTT.

The chain has TRBV3-1 (or the pseudogene TRBV3-2) and TRBJ2-1; TRBD2 aligns across 11 bases. J was trimmed by 7 bases and V by 2 bases; bases with no gene match: 4. CDR1 and CDR2 from the germline V gene are LGHDT and YNNKEL (reference sequence). The CDR3 has 15 residues. The CDR3 protein is CASSQLAGGANEQFF. The CDR3 region has the DNA TGTGCCAGCAGCCAACTAGCGGGAGGAGCGAATGAGCAGTTCTTC.

The chain couples TRBV19 to TRBJ1-3; D is uncertain. V lost 6 bases, J lost 4 bases, and 10 bases lay in between. The CDR3 has 13 residues. The germline CDR1 and CDR2 sequences are LNHDA and SQIVND (reference sequence). The CDR3 coding sequence is TGTGCCAGTAGGACGGTGGGCGGAAACACCATATATTTT. The encoded protein is CASRTVGGNTIYF.

The chain carries TRBV5-5 and TRBJ1-1, with a weak D call TRBD1 (5 bases). V was cut by 6 bases and J by 3 bases, with 15 bases left in between. The CDR3 totals 14 residues. CDR1 is SGHKS and CDR2 is YYEKEE in the germline V gene (reference sequence). The CDR3 DNA sequence: TGTGCCAGCATCCAAACAGGTTCTTACACTGAAGCTTTCTTT. Its protein is CASIQTGSYTEAFF. The entire variable domain, with the rest obtained from reference TRBV5-5 and TRBJ1-1, is as follows: DAGVTQSPTHLIKTRGQQVTLRCSPISGHKSVSWYQQVLGQGPQFIFQYYEKEERGRGNFPDRFSARQFPNYSSELNVNALLLGDSALYLCASIQTGSYTEAFFGQGTRLTVV.

This chain joins TRBV7-8 and TRBJ2-2; TRBD2 might be the D (6 bases). Trimming removed 6 bases at V and 4 bases at J, with 15 bases between. CDR3 length: 15 residues. Germline V CDR1 and CDR2: SGHVS, FQNEAQ. CDR3: CASSPGSSGTGELFF. The CDR3 nucleotides read TGTGCCAGCAGTCCCGGGAGCAGCGGCACCGGGGAGCTGTTTTTT.

V and J are TRBV3-1 (or the pseudogene TRBV3-2) and TRBJ2-1, with 12 bases identical to TRBD2. Germline V CDR1 and CDR2: LGHDT, YNNKEL (reference sequence). The CDR3 covers 16 residues. J gave up 7 bases and V 4 bases, and 8 bases lay outside the gene matches. CDR3 region: CASSPRLAGVKNEQFF. CDR3 DNA: TGTGCCAGCAGCCCGAGACTAGCGGGAGTGAAGAATGAGCAGTTCTTC.